This T cell receptor (beta chain) emerged from a study of blood T cell repertoires in COVID-19. Study details: The United States, Italy and Spain were the sources of the acute and convalescent COVID-19 samples. T cells, B-cell-depleted T cells, or PBMCs supplied cDNA or gDNA.

Per germline, CDR1 MNHEY and CDR2 SVGAGI. The V gene lost 6 bases and the J gene lost 1 base, with 9 bases spanning the gap. The CDR3 runs 13 residues. In the authors' methods: By means of reference gene primer amplification, nucleated cell counts were estimated. Sequencing was performed with immunoSEQ multiplex PCR; in TCRdb, only in-frame clones are kept and a portion is missing. That table gives V, J and clone size, and the DNA gave D and trimming. The sample has about 120,000 clones, 65% to 90% seen once; the top ten hold 25% to 30%. This TCR came from a woman older than 75 with acute or convalescent COVID-19. The source material was peripheral blood. This sequence joins TRBV6-5 and TRBJ1-1, with D possibly being TRBD1 (6 bases). CDR3 loop: CASRLQGNTEAFF. For the CDR3, the DNA is TGTGCCAGCAGGTTACAGGGGAACACTGAAGCTTTCTTT.